This T cell receptor beta chain appears in the sequencing data of a study of metastatic and nonmetastatic thyroid tumors. This CDR3 is built from 15 residues. V was pared by 5 bases and J by 4 bases, with 7 bases of the junction left unmatched. Germline V gene sequence: CDR1 MNHEY, CDR2 SMNVEV (reference sequence). Patients had received no treatment of any kind before thyroid surgery. This clone was observed at least ten times. Its antigen is still unknown. Findings and limits, study-wide: A significant increase in TCR beta diversity was reportedly seen in malignant thyroid tumors relative to benign nodules, in blood and tumor.

TCRdb redid the clone calls on the PCR reads using MiXCR. The sample contains 35,000 to 55,000 clones, roughly a quarter of which appear only once. The clonotype comes from a male donor with papillary thyroid cancer or a benign thyroid nodule (not recorded which). Some clones in this sample may be carry-over from other donors' samples. Sequenced sample: blood. V is TRBV27 and J is TRBJ2-1, with 8 bases identical to TRBD2. The CDR3 DNA sequence: TGTGCCAGCAGTATACGGACTAGCCAATACAATGAGCAGTTCTTC. This codes for CASSIRTSQYNEQFF.